This entry concerns a single TCR beta chain. What it binds is unknown. Trimming shortened V by 4 bases and J by 0 bases, and 14 bases separated the two germline ends. The CDR3 runs 15 residues. Germline CDR1 SGDLS, CDR2 YYNGEE. The sample originates from a study of immune evolution from preneoplasia to lung adenocarcinoma. Data came from immunoSEQ multiplex PCR; TCRdb stores just in-frame clones and leaves some out. The sample has 5,000 or so clones; around 78% are singletons. Study results and limitations: Later-stage lesions appeared to have more T cells, more diversity, less clonality.

Each case's diagnosis was confirmed by two pathologists on H&E. The sequencing sample was made of FFPE minimally invasive lung adenocarcinoma tissue. The origin of this receptor is a person aged 55-80 years with lung adenocarcinoma. The V gene is TRBV9, the J gene TRBJ2-7, with D perhaps TRBD1 (6 bases). CDR3 loop: CASSPFIQGSYEQYF. CDR3 bases: TGTGCCAGCAGCCCCTTCATACAGGGCTCCTACGAGCAGTACTTC.